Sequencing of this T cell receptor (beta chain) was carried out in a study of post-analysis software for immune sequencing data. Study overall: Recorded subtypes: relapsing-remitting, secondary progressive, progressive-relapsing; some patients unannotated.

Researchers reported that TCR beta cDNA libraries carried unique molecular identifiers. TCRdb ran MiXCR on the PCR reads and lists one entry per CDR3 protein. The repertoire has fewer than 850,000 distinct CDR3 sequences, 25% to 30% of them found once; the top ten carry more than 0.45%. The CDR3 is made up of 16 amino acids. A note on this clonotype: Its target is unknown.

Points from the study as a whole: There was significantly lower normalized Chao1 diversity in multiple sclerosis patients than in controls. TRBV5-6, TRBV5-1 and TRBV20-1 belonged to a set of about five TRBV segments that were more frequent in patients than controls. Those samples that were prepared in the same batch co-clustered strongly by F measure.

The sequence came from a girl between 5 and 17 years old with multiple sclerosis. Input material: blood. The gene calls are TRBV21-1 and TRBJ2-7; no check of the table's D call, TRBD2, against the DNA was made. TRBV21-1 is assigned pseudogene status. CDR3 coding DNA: TGTGCCAGCAGCCGAGGATCGGTGGCAGGGGAGGGCGAGCAGTACTTC. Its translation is CASSRGSVAGEGEQYF.